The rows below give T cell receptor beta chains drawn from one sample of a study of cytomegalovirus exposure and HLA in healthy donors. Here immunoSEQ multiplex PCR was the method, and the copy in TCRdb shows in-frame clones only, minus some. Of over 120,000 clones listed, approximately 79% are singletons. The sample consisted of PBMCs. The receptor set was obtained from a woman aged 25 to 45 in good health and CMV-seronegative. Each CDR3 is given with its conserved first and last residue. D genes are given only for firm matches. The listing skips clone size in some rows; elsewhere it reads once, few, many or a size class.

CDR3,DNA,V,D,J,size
CASSQVVGEVGKLFF,TGCGCCAGCAGCCAAGTAGTCGGGGAGGTTGGGAAACTGTTTTTT,TRBV4-1,-,TRBJ1-4,-
CSVDRWQGDGYTF,TGCAGCGTTGATAGGTGGCAGGGGGATGGCTACACCTTC,TRBV29-1,TRBD1,TRBJ1-2,-
CASSRTSGSYEQFF,TGTGCCAGCAGCCGGACTAGCGGGAGTTATGAGCAGTTCTTC,TRBV27,TRBD2,TRBJ2-1,few
CASSPPAGGWFF,TGTGCCAGCAGCCCCCCCGCGGGAGGGTGGTTCTTC,TRBV13,TRBD2,TRBJ2-1,-
CASSLPGLAGPPRAKNIQYF,TGTGCCAGCAGTTTACCCGGACTAGCGGGACCCCCGCGGGCCAAAAACATTCAGTACTTC,TRBV28,TRBD2,TRBJ2-4,-
CASSSLPGGGLFF,TGTGCCAGCAGCTCATTGCCGGGGGGGGGACTGTTTTTT,TRBV7-9,-,TRBJ1-4,-
CASSLGQSNTEAFF,TGTGCCAGCAGCCTGGGACAGTCGAACACTGAAGCTTTCTTT,TRBV11-1,TRBD1,TRBJ1-1,once
CASSLLPGANTEAFF,TGTGCCAGCAGTTTATTGCCAGGGGCGAACACTGAAGCTTTCTTT,TRBV27,-,TRBJ1-1,-
CASNQAAGNTIYF,TGTGCCAGCAACCAAGCGGCGGGAAACACCATATATTTT,TRBV28,-,TRBJ1-3,-
CASSYNSVETQYF,TGTGCCAGCAGTTACAATAGCGTGGAGACCCAGTACTTC,TRBV6-5,-,TRBJ2-5,-
CASRIGTGDSPLHF,TGTGCCAGCAGGATCGGGACAGGCGATTCACCCCTCCACTTT,TRBV6-6,TRBD1,TRBJ1-6,once
CASSPTGTSNYGYTF,TGTGCCAGCAGCCCCACCGGGACATCTAACTATGGCTACACCTTC,TRBV7-2,-,TRBJ1-2,-
CASSNTGSYEQYF,TGTGCCAGCAGCAATACAGGTTCCTACGAGCAGTACTTC,TRBV9,-,TRBJ2-7,-
CASSRASERWEQFF,TGTGCCAGTAGTCGGGCTAGCGAGAGGTGGGAGCAGTTCTTC,TRBV19,-,TRBJ2-1,-
CASNLGQYNEQFF,TGTGCCAGCAACCTCGGACAGTACAATGAGCAGTTCTTC,TRBV28,-,TRBJ2-1,-
CSAQTSKEQFF,TGCAGTGCGCAGACTAGTAAGGAGCAGTTCTTC,TRBV20-1,-,TRBJ2-1,-
CASSQSGQGNYGYTF,TGTGCCAGCAGCCAAAGCGGACAGGGTAACTATGGCTACACCTTC,TRBV4-2,TRBD1,TRBJ1-2,-
CSVEEGGRWSSYNEQFF,TGCAGCGTTGAAGAGGGGGGGCGGTGGAGCTCCTACAATGAGCAGTTCTTC,TRBV29-1,-,TRBJ2-1,-
CASSLIPYNEQFF,TGTGCCAGCTCACTAATCCCCTACAATGAGCAGTTCTTC,TRBV18,-,TRBJ2-1,-
CAWSVGGSYGYTF,TGTGCCTGGAGTGTGGGCGGGTCTTATGGCTACACCTTC,TRBV30,-,TRBJ1-2,-